One sample yielded the 2 T cell receptor beta chains listed below, sequenced in a study of T-cell memory formation after mild COVID-19. In TCRdb, the 5' RACE reads were re-called with MiXCR into one record per CDR3 protein. The sample holds 150,000 to 200,000 distinct CDR3 sequences, approximately 10% seen once. The sample consisted of PBMCs or a T cell subset sorted from them (not recorded which). All receptors come from a man aged 18 to 30 who had mild COVID-19 (a few samples of this study predate the infection). Cell type and time point are not known.

CDR3 protein: CSASPNEQFF. The CDR3 nucleotides are TGCAGTGCTAGTCCGAATGAGCAGTTCTTC. The rearrangement joins TRBV20-1 to TRBJ2-1; D is unclear. The CDR3 length is 10 residues. Germline-derived CDR1 and CDR2 are DFQATT and SNEGSKA (reference sequence). V was trimmed by 3 bases and J by 7 bases, leaving 4 bases between them.

For the CDR3, the DNA is TGCGCCAGCGCTGGACGGCAGGGTGAGGGATACGAGCAGTACTTC. This codes for CASAGRQGEGYEQYF. The V and J genes are TRBV4-3 and TRBJ2-7; either TRBD1 or TRBD2 may fit D (5 bases each). This CDR3 has 15 amino acids. Germline values: CDR1 LGHNA, CDR2 YSLEER. Trimming shortened V by 8 bases and J by 4 bases, and 21 bases separated the two germline ends.